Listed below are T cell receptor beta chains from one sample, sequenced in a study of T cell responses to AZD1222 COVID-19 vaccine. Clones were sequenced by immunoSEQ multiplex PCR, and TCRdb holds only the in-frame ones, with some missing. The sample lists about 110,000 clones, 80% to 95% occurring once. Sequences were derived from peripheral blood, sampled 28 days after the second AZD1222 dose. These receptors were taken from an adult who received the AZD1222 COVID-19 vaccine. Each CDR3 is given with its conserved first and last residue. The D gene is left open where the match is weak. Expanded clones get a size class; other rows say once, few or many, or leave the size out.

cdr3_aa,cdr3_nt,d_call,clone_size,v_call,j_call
CASSLDRGSANEKLFF,TGTGCCAGCAGTTTAGACAGGGGGTCGGCTAATGAAAAACTGTTTTTT,TRBD1,few,TRBV27,TRBJ1-4
CSVGLGTSNQPQHF,TGCAGCGTAGGTTTAGGGACTAGCAATCAGCCCCAGCATTTT,NA,NA,TRBV29-1,TRBJ1-5
CASKRSPQETQYF,TGTGCCAGCAAGCGCAGTCCCCAAGAGACCCAGTACTTC,NA,NA,TRBV6-6,TRBJ2-5
CASTLGDGRIGEKLFF,TGTGCCAGCACCCTTGGGGACGGAAGGATTGGGGAAAAACTGTTTTTT,NA,NA,TRBV7-9,TRBJ1-4
CASRNEGSGNTIYF,TGTGCCAGTAGGAATGAAGGGTCTGGAAACACCATATATTTT,NA,NA,TRBV19,TRBJ1-3
CASSQGKTGTGARYGYTF,TGCGCCAGCAGCCAAGGAAAGACCGGGACAGGGGCTCGCTATGGCTACACCTTC,TRBD1,NA,TRBV4-3,TRBJ1-2
CASSQITTRNTEAFF,TGCGCCAGCAGCCAAATTACTACAAGGAACACTGAAGCTTTCTTT,NA,NA,TRBV4-1,TRBJ1-1
CASSILGTGRDEQFF,TGTGCCAGTAGTATCTTAGGGACAGGGCGTGATGAGCAGTTCTTC,TRBD1,NA,TRBV19,TRBJ2-1
CASSAGQVIRNEKLFF,TGCGCCAGCAGCGCGGGACAGGTAATACGAAATGAAAAACTGTTTTTT,TRBD1,NA,TRBV5-1,TRBJ1-4
CASSYRDSGNTIYF,TGTGCCAGCAGCTACAGGGACTCTGGAAACACCATATATTTT,NA,NA,TRBV5-4,TRBJ1-3